This TCR beta chain was captured in a study of T cells in Graves' hyperthyroidism and ophthalmopathy. This clonotype was counted many times. Amplification of TCR beta CDR3 regions used RNA as the template. HTBI primers were the set used in a first-round RT-PCR of the TCR CDR3. From the multiplex PCR reads, TCRdb called clonotypes with MiXCR, one entry per CDR3 protein. The sample has almost 600,000 distinct CDR3 sequences; roughly 14% are singletons. Germline V gene lookup returns CDR1 SGHNT and CDR2 YENEEA. The CDR3 contains 16 residues. The trim removed 4 bases at V and 4 bases at J, leaving 9 bases unmatched.

This sequence originates from a woman aged 25-40 years with Graves' hyperthyroidism that later progressed to Graves' ophthalmopathy. This chain uses TRBV11-3 with TRBJ2-1, with TRBD2 matching over 8 bases. Sequencing was performed on blood. For the CDR3, the DNA is TGTGCCAGCAGCTCGCCCCTAGCGGGTTGGTACAATGAGCAGTTCTTC. This translates into CASSSPLAGWYNEQFF.